This T cell receptor beta chain originates from a study of blood T cell repertoires in COVID-19. As for the study in general: COVID-19 samples, acute and convalescent, were from the United States, Italy and Spain. Sources were T cells, B-cell-depleted T cells, or PBMCs; the material itself was cDNA or gDNA.

The germline V gene has CDR1 LNHDA and CDR2 SQIVND (reference sequence). The CDR3 covers 17 residues. J lost 1 base, V lost 5 bases, and 7 bases had no gene match. What the recovered Cohort 3 donors had was two negative PCRs, clearance, or symptom resolution. This table comes from immunoSEQ multiplex PCR, and its TCRdb copy is limited to in-frame clones, with some not included. The sample shows a few hundred thousand clones, 70% to 90% of them seen only once. V is TRBV19 and J is TRBJ1-6; TRBD1 agrees at 8 bases. The clonotype was recovered from a man aged 40-49 years who had recovered from COVID-19. Sequencing used PBMCs or T cells enriched from blood (not recorded which). The DNA of the CDR3 is TGTGCCAGTAGTTCAGAGGACAGGGCATCCTATAATTCACCCCTCCACTTT. This translates into CASSSEDRASYNSPLHF.